These 19 T cell receptor beta chains came from one sample sequenced in a study of cytomegalovirus exposure and HLA in healthy donors. A multiplex PCR was run with 60 Vbeta primers and 13 Jbeta primers. This table comes from immunoSEQ multiplex PCR, and its TCRdb copy is limited to in-frame clones, with some not included. Of 150,000 to 200,000 clones detected, nearly 80% appear once; the ten largest clones hold about 14%. The sample comprised PBMCs. The receptors were gathered from a middle-aged man in good health and CMV-seropositive.

In its sample, this clone was seen a few times. The rearrangement links TRBV6-6 to TRBJ1-4; TRBD1 agrees at 7 bases. This CDR3 has 15 residues. The germline gives CDR1 MNHNY, CDR2 SVGAGI (reference sequence). V gave up 2 bases and J gave up 1 base; unmatched junction bases: 1. CDR3 sequence (DNA): TGTGCCAGCAGTTACGGGGACAGAACTAATGAAAAACTGTTTTTT. Amino acid sequence: CASSYGDRTNEKLFF.

This clone occurred once. CDR3 sequence: CASSSVRGRTEAFF. For the CDR3, the DNA is TGTGCCAGCAGTTCAGTCAGGGGTCGCACTGAAGCTTTCTTT. This chain joins TRBV28 and TRBJ1-1; D is possibly TRBD1 (6 bases). The CDR3 totals 14 residues. With 4 bases removed from V and 4 bases from J, the gap between germline ends came to 13 bases. Per germline, CDR1 MDHEN and CDR2 SYDVKM.

The rearrangement joins TRBV27 to TRBJ1-4; D is unclear. Per germline, CDR1 MNHEY and CDR2 SMNVEV (reference sequence). The CDR3 covers 14 residues. Trimming removed 3 bases at V and 3 bases at J, with 8 bases between. CDR3 bases: TGTGCCAGCAGTTTCCCAGGTCCTAATGAAAAACTGTTTTTT. Amino acids: CASSFPGPNEKLFF.

The V and J genes are TRBV2 and TRBJ2-7, with 7 nucleotides matching TRBD1. Germline CDR1 reads SNHLY; CDR2 reads FYNNEI. There are 13 residues in the CDR3. Losses at the gene ends were 4 bases for V and 6 bases for J; bases not matched to a gene: 6. CDR3 protein: CASSVNRGAEQYF. CDR3 nucleotides: TGTGCCAGCAGTGTAAACAGGGGCGCCGAGCAGTACTTC.

In DNA form, the CDR3 reads TGTGCCAGCAGCGGGTGGACAGGGGTAGGGGTAACAGATACGCAGTATTTT. Amino acid sequence: CASSGWTGVGVTDTQYF. The gene calls are TRBV7-4 and TRBJ2-3, with 9 bases matching TRBD1. Trimming at V came to 5 bases and at J to 3 bases, leaving 12 bases not matched to a gene. This CDR3 region has 17 residues. Germline values: CDR1 SGHVT, CDR2 SQSDAQ. The full variable domain, with the rest looked up from reference TRBV7-4 and TRBJ2-3, is GAGVSQSPRYKVAKRGRDVALRCDSISGHVTLYWYRQTLGQGSEVLTYSQSDAQRDKSGRPSGRFSAERPERSVSTLKIQRTEQGDSAVYLCASSGWTGVGVTDTQYFGPGTRLTVL.

The chain recombines TRBV28 with TRBJ1-1; D perhaps matches TRBD1 (5 bases). The CDR3 covers 13 residues. V lost 3 bases and J lost 11, with 16 bases in between. From germline, CDR1 is MDHEN and CDR2 SYDVKM. The CDR3 nucleotides are TGTGCCAGCAGTTTCGGGATCGGGACTCCGGCTTTCTTT. Translated: CASSFGIGTPAFF.

The chain has TRBV18 and TRBJ1-4; TRBD1 matches 10 bases. This CDR3 is 15 amino acids long. The germline V gene encodes CDR1 KGHSH and CDR2 LQKENI. Unmatched junction bases numbered 5, after V lost 3 bases and J lost 7 bases. CDR3 protein: CASSPEDRGSEKLFF. CDR3 DNA sequence: TGTGCCAGCTCACCCGAGGACAGGGGGAGTGAAAAACTGTTTTTT. The complete variable domain, with remaining parts taken from reference TRBV18 and TRBJ1-4, reads NAGVMQNPRHLVRRRGQEARLRCSPMKGHSHVYWYRQLPEEGLKFMVYLQKENIIDESGMPKERFSAEFPKEGPSILRIQQVVRGDSAAYFCASSPEDRGSEKLFFGSGTQLSVL.

The chain recombines TRBV15 with TRBJ1-2, with D unresolved. The ends were cut back, 0 bases at V and 11 bases at J, with 10 bases in the middle. Germline CDR1 and CDR2: LNHNV and YYDKDF (reference sequence). The CDR3 is 12 amino acids. The CDR3 is CATSRDDAGYTF. In DNA, the CDR3 is TGTGCCACCAGCAGAGATGATGCGGGGTACACCTTC.

This chain uses TRBV5-1 with TRBJ2-5, with D perhaps matching TRBD2 (6 bases). From germline, CDR1 is SGHRS and CDR2 YFSETQ. This CDR3 is built from 13 residues. V lost 5 bases and J 1 base, leaving 9 bases between the germline ends. The chain's CDR3 is CASRGRTQETQYF. The CDR3 coding sequence is TGCGCCAGCAGAGGGAGGACCCAAGAGACCCAGTACTTC.

The J gene is TRBJ2-5, the V gene TRBV6-5, with D maybe TRBD2 (7 bases). V was trimmed by 7 bases and J by 2 bases, leaving 14 bases between them. The CDR3 runs to 14 residues. Germline loops: CDR1 MNHEY, CDR2 SVGAGI. CDR3 in DNA: TGTGCCAGCACCCTAGGGAGGGGGCAAGAGACCCAGTACTTC. As protein: CASTLGRGQETQYF.

The rearrangement links TRBV18 to TRBJ1-1; 10 nucleotides align to TRBD1. CDR3 length equals 15 residues. The ends lost 3 bases at V and 4 bases at J; junction bases unmatched: 5. Germline CDR1 KGHSH, CDR2 LQKENI. CDR3 sequence reads: CASSPRQGAGTEAFF. The DNA for the CDR3 is TGTGCCAGCTCACCCAGACAGGGGGCCGGCACTGAAGCTTTCTTT.

Only a few counts were recorded for this clone. The chain joins TRBV15 to TRBJ1-4; D perhaps matches TRBD1 (6 bases). The CDR3 contains 17 residues. Germline V gene lookup returns CDR1 LNHNV and CDR2 YYDKDF (reference sequence). The V gene lost 3 bases and the J gene lost 2 bases, with 16 bases spanning the gap. The CDR3 loop is CATSRFRGSRTNEKLFF. DNA for the CDR3: TGTGCCACCAGCAGGTTCAGGGGTAGTAGGACTAATGAAAAACTGTTTTTT.

The chain links TRBV6-5 to TRBJ1-1; 8 nucleotides agree with TRBD1. With 0 bases clipped from V and 3 bases from J, the junction kept 6 bases outside the gene matches. This CDR3 region has 16 residues. Germline lookup yields CDR1 MNHEY and CDR2 SVGAGI. The CDR3 DNA reads as TGTGCCAGCAGTTACTCCAGGACAGGGATGGACACTGAAGCTTTCTTT. Its protein is CASSYSRTGMDTEAFF.

CDR3 DNA: TGTGCCAGTAGTTTAAGGGCTAGCGGGGGCAACACAGATACGCAGTATTTT. Amino acid sequence: CASSLRASGGNTDTQYF. The rearrangement uses TRBV19 and TRBJ2-3; 10 bases are a match to TRBD2. The CDR3 length is 17 residues. Per germline, CDR1 LNHDA and CDR2 SQIVND (reference sequence). V shed 5 bases, J shed 2 bases, and the junction held 10 bases outside the gene matches.

This clone was seen at least ten times. The chain recombines TRBV7-2 with TRBJ2-7, with 8 bases fitting TRBD2. The CDR3 totals 15 residues. Germline CDR1 SGHTA, CDR2 FQGNSA. Trimming took 2 bases from V and 6 from J; bases not matched to a gene: 9. The chain's CDR3 is CASSLRAGERVEQYF. The DNA for the CDR3 is TGTGCCAGCAGCTTAAGAGCGGGGGAAAGGGTCGAGCAGTACTTC.

This rearrangement joins TRBV5-5 to TRBJ1-2, with 9 bases lining up with TRBD1. The germline V gene encodes CDR1 SGHKS and CDR2 YYEKEE (reference sequence). The ends lost 9 bases at V and 2 bases at J; junction bases unmatched: 14. The CDR3 contains 16 residues. The CDR3 here is CAKFQFLQGANYGYTF. For the CDR3, the DNA is TGTGCCAAATTTCAGTTTTTACAGGGGGCGAACTATGGCTACACCTTC.

V is TRBV19 and J is TRBJ2-2, with 9 bases identical to TRBD1. The trim removed 6 bases at V and 4 bases at J, leaving 9 bases unmatched. CDR1 and CDR2 from the germline V gene are LNHDA and SQIVND (reference sequence). This CDR3 is built from 16 residues. The CDR3 sequence: CASRDAQGARTGELFF. The CDR3 DNA reads TGTGCCAGTAGGGATGCACAGGGGGCGCGCACCGGGGAGCTGTTTTTT.

This chain connects TRBV5-5 to TRBJ2-2; D possibly corresponds to TRBD1 (6 bases). The CDR3 totals 16 residues. The germline CDR1 and CDR2 sequences are SGHKS and YYEKEE (reference sequence). V was shortened by 5 bases and J by 6 bases, with 20 bases between the two germline ends. The CDR3 nucleotides are TGTGCCAGCAGTCCAAGCCCGGCAGGGGTGGCCGGGGAGCTGTTTTTT. Translated: CASSPSPAGVAGELFF. Variable domain in full (rest from reference TRBV5-5 and TRBJ2-2): DAGVTQSPTHLIKTRGQQVTLRCSPISGHKSVSWYQQVLGQGPQFIFQYYEKEERGRGNFPDRFSARQFPNYSSELNVNALLLGDSALYLCASSPSPAGVAGELFFGEGSRLTVL.

DNA for the CDR3: TGCGCCAGCAGCCAAGTCCACTCCAATCCGTACACTGAAGCTTTCTTT. Protein product: CASSQVHSNPYTEAFF. The J gene is TRBJ1-1, the V gene TRBV4-1, with D uncertain. The CDR3 has 16 residues. The germline gives CDR1 MGHRA, CDR2 YSYEKL. V gave up 1 base and J gave up 3 bases, with 15 bases separating them.